This passage covers 13 T cell receptor beta chains from one sample sequenced in a study of cytomegalovirus exposure and HLA in healthy donors. In the PCR, 60 Vbeta and 13 Jbeta primers were used. Profiled with immunoSEQ multiplex PCR; TCRdb holds only in-frame clones, not every one. Of some 110,000 clones detected, approximately 80% appear once; the ten largest clones hold about 3.9%. Source material: PBMCs. The receptors were gathered from a woman aged 25 to 39 in good health and CMV-seronegative.

The gene calls are TRBV18 and TRBJ2-5; no clear D gene. The CDR3 runs to 12 residues. The ends were cut back, 4 bases at V and 2 bases at J, with 5 bases in the middle. Per germline, CDR1 KGHSH and CDR2 LQKENI. CDR3 DNA sequence: TGTGCCAGCTCACTTACTCAAGAGACCCAGTACTTC. This sequence encodes CASSLTQETQYF.

The gene calls are TRBV7-2 and TRBJ2-7; D might be TRBD1 (5 bases). Trimming removed 5 bases from V and 2 bases from J, with 13 bases in between. CDR3 length equals 14 residues. Germline CDR1 and CDR2: SGHTA and FQGNSA. This CDR3 reads CASSPRAGPYEQYF. The CDR3 DNA follows: TGTGCCAGCAGCCCCCGTGCAGGGCCCTACGAGCAGTACTTC.

V usage is TRBV6-1 and J usage is TRBJ1-6, with 7 bases that match TRBD1. CDR1 and CDR2 from the germline V gene are MNHNS and SASEGT. The CDR3 contains 15 residues. V was pared by 8 bases and J by 0 bases, with 4 bases of the junction left unmatched. The chain's CDR3 is CASYRGHSYNSPLHF. The CDR3 region has the DNA TGTGCCAGCTACAGGGGACACTCCTATAATTCACCCCTCCACTTT.

The chain recombines TRBV6-1 with TRBJ1-4, with a weak D call TRBD1 (6 bases). The CDR3 consists of 19 residues. Trimming left V 4 bases short and J 1 base short, with 22 bases between. Germline lookup yields CDR1 MNHNS and CDR2 SASEGT. The CDR3 region is CASSVRGGAGRGTNEKLFF. The CDR3 DNA reads TGTGCCAGCAGTGTCCGGGGGGGGGCAGGGAGGGGAACTAATGAAAAACTGTTTTTT.

This chain uses TRBV27 with TRBJ2-7; TRBD1 matches at 10 bases. Germline V gene data show CDR1 as MNHEY and CDR2 as SMNVEV (reference sequence). V was clipped by 4 bases and J by 7 bases; unmatched bases: 7. CDR3 length: 14 residues. The CDR3 region has the DNA TGTGCCAGCAGTTCCGGGGACAGGGGATGGGAGCAGTACTTC. It specifies CASSSGDRGWEQYF.

V gene TRBV5-1 combines with J gene TRBJ2-1; TRBD2 agrees at 10 bases. The CDR3 consists of 17 residues. Losses at the gene ends were 1 base for V and 1 base for J; bases not matched to a gene: 5. The germline V gene encodes CDR1 SGHRS and CDR2 YFSETQ. CDR3 sequence reads: CASSLTGAGGSYNEQFF. CDR3 nucleotides: TGCGCCAGCAGCTTGACGGGAGCGGGAGGGTCCTACAATGAGCAGTTCTTC.

The J gene is TRBJ2-5, the V gene TRBV9; D unresolved. Germline assignment: CDR1 SGDLS and CDR2 YYNGEE. The CDR3 consists of 15 residues. Trimming left V 3 bases short and J 3 bases short, with 15 bases between. The CDR3 loop is CASSDRKEKEETQYF. CDR3 sequence (DNA): TGTGCCAGCAGCGATCGTAAGGAGAAAGAAGAGACCCAGTACTTC.

J is TRBJ1-2 and V is TRBV27; perhaps TRBD1 as D (6 bases). Germline V gene sequence: CDR1 MNHEY, CDR2 SMNVEV (reference sequence). With 6 bases removed from V and 4 bases from J, the gap between germline ends came to 15 bases. The CDR3 sequence is 14 residues long. The DNA of the CDR3 is TGTGCCAGCAGCCAGACACAGGGTGCCTATGGCTACACCTTC. Translated, it gives CASSQTQGAYGYTF.

The CDR3 nucleotides read TGTGCCAGCAGCTTAGGGAGGGCCGTGAACACTGAAGCTTTCTTT. Encoded protein: CASSLGRAVNTEAFF. The V call is TRBV7-2, the J call TRBJ1-1; D unclear. Trimming cost V 1 base and J 0 bases, with 9 bases left between them. The CDR3 totals 15 residues. CDR1 SGHTA and CDR2 FQGNSA come from the germline V gene.

The rearrangement uses TRBV6-5 and TRBJ2-5; 10 bases map to TRBD1. The CDR3 spans 14 residues. Germline CDR1 and CDR2: MNHEY and SVGAGI. V shed 6 bases and J 5 bases; nucleotides not matched to a gene: 6. CDR3 in amino acids: CASSRQGAMETQYF. CDR3 coding DNA: TGTGCCAGCAGCCGACAGGGGGCTATGGAGACCCAGTACTTC.

The gene calls are TRBV7-9 and TRBJ2-7; D might be TRBD2 (6 bases). Per germline, CDR1 SEHNR and CDR2 FQNEAQ (reference sequence). CDR3 size: 17 residues. V was trimmed by 4 bases and J by 5 bases, leaving 24 bases between them. CDR3 region: CASSSGPWGVVRNEQYF. The CDR3 DNA follows: TGTGCCAGCAGCTCCGGCCCATGGGGGGTGGTACGTAACGAGCAGTACTTC.

This clone was picked up one time. An end of the junction does not agree with germline; a read error may underlie this. The V gene is TRBV28, the J gene TRBJ1-1; D possibly corresponds to TRBD1 (6 bases). CDR1 MDHEN and CDR2 SYDVKM come from the germline V gene. The CDR3 is made up of 14 amino acids. This CDR3 reads CASSLRQENAEAFF. The CDR3 region has the DNA TGTGCCAGCAGTTTAAGACAGGAGAACGCTGAAGCTTTCTTT.

The chain carries TRBV5-1 and TRBJ2-4; 8 bases are shared with TRBD1. The trim removed 7 bases at V and 5 bases at J, leaving 5 bases unmatched. This CDR3 spans 13 amino acids. CDR1 and CDR2 from the germline V gene are SGHRS and YFSETQ. CDR3 in DNA: TGCGCCAGCTCCTGGACAGGGCAAAACATTCAGTACTTC. Protein: CASSWTGQNIQYF.